This T cell receptor beta chain was found in a study of shared T cell receptors in the human thymus. This table comes from immunoSEQ multiplex PCR, and its TCRdb copy is limited to in-frame clones, with some not included. Among about 500,000 clones listed, around 78% were seen once. The CDR3 extends over 14 amino acids. Germline CDR1 reads MNHEY; CDR2 reads SVGAGI. In addition, the sample was reused for a study of human thymus T cells. That work contributes: The donors were infants in Finland with congenital heart defects, otherwise immunologically healthy. Thymus specimens were resections from corrective heart surgery. Thymic and blood repertoires seemed to favor certain V and J genes. Unrelated individuals were reported by related research to share highly overlapping thymic repertoires.

This chain links TRBV6-5 with TRBJ2-5, with 11 bases that match TRBD2. Judging by the DNA end, TRBJ2-7 fits better; the J call may be wrong. This receptor was obtained from a boy in the first two years of life with a congenital heart defect. The source material was thymocytes. The CDR3 loop is CASRASGRPYEQYF. The CDR3 bases are TGTGCCAGCCGAGCTAGCGGGAGGCCCTACGAGCAGTACTTC.